Following are 8 T cell receptor beta chains from one sample sequenced in a study of T cell responses to AZD1222 COVID-19 vaccine. Clones were sequenced by immunoSEQ multiplex PCR, and TCRdb holds only the in-frame ones, with some missing. The profile shows about 48,000 clones, 86% of them singletons. The material sequenced was peripheral blood, taken 28 days after the second AZD1222 dose. These receptors were collected from an adult who received the AZD1222 COVID-19 vaccine.

The chain combines TRBV6-2 or TRBV6-3 with TRBJ2-7; the D is unclear. The ends were cut back, 6 bases at V and 3 bases at J, with 12 bases in the middle. The CDR3 is made up of 13 amino acids. Germline V gene lookup returns CDR1 MNHEY and CDR2 SVGEGT. DNA for the CDR3: TGTGCCAGCAGCCTTTATGAGTTCTACGAGCAGTACTTC. Protein sequence: CASSLYEFYEQYF.

The chain joins TRBV6-2 or TRBV6-3 to TRBJ2-7, with 9 bases aligning to TRBD2. The germline V gene has CDR1 MNHEY and CDR2 SVGEGT. CDR3 length: 15 residues. The trim removed 4 bases at V and 2 bases at J, leaving 6 bases unmatched. In nucleotides, the CDR3 is TGTGCCAGCAGTTTCTTAGCGGGAGTCACCTACGAGCAGTACTTC. Its protein product is CASSFLAGVTYEQYF.

V is TRBV6-2 or TRBV6-3 and J is TRBJ1-4; no clear D. Germline V CDR1 and CDR2: MNHEY, SVGEGT. The CDR3 consists of 13 residues. V was clipped by 6 bases and J by 11 bases, with 16 bases between them. The CDR3 protein is CASSPVVLGKLFF. CDR3 nucleotide sequence: TGTGCCAGCAGCCCGGTGGTTCTTGGGAAACTGTTTTTT.

The chain carries TRBV11-3 and TRBJ2-1; no definite D call. Trimming removed 1 base at V and 6 bases at J, with 1 base between. Germline CDR1 reads SGHNT; CDR2 reads YENEEA. CDR3 length: 11 residues. The CDR3 nucleotides are TGTGCCAGCAGCTTAGCCAATGAGCAGTTCTTC. This sequence encodes CASSLANEQFF.

V usage is TRBV13 and J usage is TRBJ2-7, with D perhaps matching TRBD2 (5 bases). V was pared by 0 bases and J by 3 bases, with 9 bases between. The CDR3 has 14 residues. Germline CDR1 PRHDT, CDR2 FYEKMQ (reference sequence). The CDR3 DNA follows: TGTGCCAGCAGCTTAGGGAGGGCCTTCTACGAGCAGTACTTC. It codes for CASSLGRAFYEQYF. Drawing the rest from reference TRBV13 and TRBJ2-7, the complete variable domain is AAGVIQSPRHLIKEKRETATLKCYPIPRHDTVYWYQQGPGQDPQFLISFYEKMQSDKGSIPDRFSAQQFSDYHSELNMSSLELGDSALYFCASSLGRAFYEQYFGPGTRLTVT.

CDR3 amino acids: CASAGTYNEQFF. Written as DNA, the CDR3 is TGTGCCAGTGCGGGGACCTACAATGAGCAGTTCTTC. The chain links TRBV28 to TRBJ2-1; possibly TRBD2 for D (6 bases). V lost 9 bases and J lost 2, with 8 bases in between. The CDR3 extends over 12 amino acids. Germline CDR1 and CDR2: MDHEN and SYDVKM.

This sequence joins TRBV7-9 and TRBJ2-7; 7 nucleotides agree with TRBD1. Trimming cost V 4 bases and J 6 bases; bases outside gene matches: 9. The CDR3 spans 14 residues. The V gene's germline CDR1 is SEHNR and CDR2 FQNEAQ (reference sequence). CDR3 sequence: CASSSNRGRGEQYF. The CDR3 DNA reads TGTGCCAGCAGCTCGAACAGGGGACGGGGCGAGCAGTACTTC. The full variable domain, in which reference TRBV7-9 and TRBJ2-7 provide the parts outside the CDR3, is DTGVSQNPRHKITKRGQNVTFRCDPISEHNRLYWYRQTLGQGPEFLTYFQNEAQLEKSRLLSDRFSAERPKGSFSTLEIQRTEQGDSAMYLCASSSNRGRGEQYFGPGTRLTVT.

The J gene is TRBJ1-2, the V gene TRBV4-3; 8 bases are shared with TRBD1. The CDR3 consists of 16 residues. The V gene end was trimmed by 0 bases and the J gene end by 1 base; junction bases not matched to a gene: 4. Germline CDR1 is LGHNA and CDR2 is YSLEER. In DNA form, the CDR3 reads TGCGCCAGCAGCCAAGACCGGGACAGGTATAACTATGGCTACACCTTC. Protein: CASSQDRDRYNYGYTF.